What follows is one T cell receptor (beta chain) and its context. Its antigen is currently unknown. The protocol was immunoSEQ multiplex PCR, while the TCRdb copy is restricted to in-frame clones and leaves out a portion. The profile shows under 75,000 clones, roughly nine tenths of them singletons. The data originate from a study of OX40 agonist ivuxolimab in advanced cancers. Turning to the study itself: Every patient in dose escalation had hepatocellular carcinoma, melanoma, renal cell or head and neck cancer. Mean age approximately 59 years, range about 20 to 85; 82.7% male.

The CDR3 consists of 13 residues. J was trimmed by 3 bases and V by 4 bases; bases with no gene match: 1. CDR1 is LNHDA and CDR2 is SQIVND in the germline V gene (reference sequence). Findings and caveats of the study: Among some nonresponders, normalized T-cell clonal expansion was also low.

This chain links TRBV19 with TRBJ2-5, with 8 bases matching TRBD1. This TCR came from an adult with an advanced solid tumor such as melanoma, head and neck, liver or kidney cancer. The sequenced sample was CD4+ or CD8+ T cells sorted from blood, obtained in a trial of the OX40 agonist ivuxolimab. This chain's CDR3 is CASSKDREETQYF. The CDR3 DNA is TGTGCCAGTAGTAAGGACAGGGAAGAGACCCAGTACTTC.